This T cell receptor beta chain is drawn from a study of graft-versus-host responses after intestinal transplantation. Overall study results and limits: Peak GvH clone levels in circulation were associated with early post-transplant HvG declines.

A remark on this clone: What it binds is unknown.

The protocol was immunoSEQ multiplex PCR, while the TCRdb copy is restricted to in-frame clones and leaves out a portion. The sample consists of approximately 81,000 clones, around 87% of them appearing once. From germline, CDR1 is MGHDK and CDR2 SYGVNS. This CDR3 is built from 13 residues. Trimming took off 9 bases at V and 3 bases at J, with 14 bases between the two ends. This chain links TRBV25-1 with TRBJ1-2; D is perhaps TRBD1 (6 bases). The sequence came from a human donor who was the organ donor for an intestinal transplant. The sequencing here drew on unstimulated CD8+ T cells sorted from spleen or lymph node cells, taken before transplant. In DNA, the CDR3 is TGTGCCAGTTCAACAGGGTATGACTATGGCTACACCTTC. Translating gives CASSTGYDYGYTF.